This is a list of T cell receptor beta chains from one sample in a study of post-analysis software for immune sequencing data. TCRdb redid the calling of the PCR reads with MiXCR, one entry per CDR3 protein. The repertoire includes over 150,000 distinct CDR3 sequences, approximately 31% of them detected once, and less than 1.6% sits in the top ten. What was sequenced was blood. The receptors were sampled from a girl aged 10 to 17 with multiple sclerosis. Each CDR3 is given with its conserved first and last residue. Each record gives: J gene, clone size, D gene, V gene, CDR3 DNA, CDR3 protein. A D gene is named only where the DNA matches it firmly. Rows may omit the clone size; those that give it use once, few, many or a size class.

>TRBJ2-7|many|.|TRBV6-5
TGTGCCAGCAGTTACGACAGACGGGGAGAGCAGTACTTC
CASSYDRRGEQYF
>TRBJ2-1|once|TRBD2|TRBV10-2
TGCGCCAGCAGTGACAGGACTAGCGGGAAAGTTATGGATGAGCAGTTCTTC
CASSDRTSGKVMDEQFF
>TRBJ2-5|many|TRBD2|TRBV4-2
TGTGCCAGCAGCCTCTATTCCGGGACTAGCGGGAGAGAAGAAGAGACCCAGTACTTC
CASSLYSGTSGREEETQYF
>TRBJ2-5|.|TRBD1|TRBV20-1
TGCAGTGCTGGAGATGGGGACAGCCAAGAGACCCAGTACTTC
CSAGDGDSQETQYF
>TRBJ2-3|few|TRBD2|TRBV7-2
TGTGCCAGCAGCTTTAGCGGGAGGCAGTCAGATACGCAGTATTTT
CASSFSGRQSDTQYF
>TRBJ2-7|.|TRBD1|TRBV29-1
TGCAGCGTTCTGGGACAGAGCTACGAGCAGTACTTC
CSVLGQSYEQYF
>TRBJ1-4|.|.|TRBV5-1
TGCGCCAGCAGCCTCGGACCGATCCTTAATGAAAAACGGTTTTTT
CASSLGPILNEKRFF
>TRBJ2-7|many|.|TRBV7-9
TGTGCCAGCAGCTCGGAACTGGGGGAGCAGTACTTC
CASSSELGEQYF
>TRBJ2-5|.|.|TRBV4-1
TGCGCCAGCAGCCAAGACCTCAGCAGAGGGACCCAGTACTTC
CASSQDLSRGTQYF
>TRBJ1-1|.|TRBD1|TRBV12-3/TRBV12-4
TGTGCCAGCATCCCGGGACAGGGGTGGAACACTGAAGCTTTCTTT
CASIPGQGWNTEAFF
>TRBJ2-5|many|TRBD1|TRBV27
TGTGCCAGCAGACGGATCGGACAGGAGCAAGAGGAGACCCAGTACTTC
CASRRIGQEQEETQYF
>TRBJ2-7|.|TRBD2|TRBV7-2
TGTGCCAGCAGCCGCGCTAGCGGTGAAGCCTACGAGCAGTACTTC
CASSRASGEAYEQYF
>TRBJ2-7|.|.|TRBV11-2
TGTGCCAGCAGCTTAGGCTCAGTTGCACCGCAGTACTTC
CASSLGSVAPQYF
>TRBJ2-2|.|TRBD1|TRBV7-3
TGTGCCAGCAGCCCACAGGGGATCACCGGGGAGCTGTTTTTT
CASSPQGITGELFF
>TRBJ1-5|.|.|TRBV5-1
TGCGCCAGCAGCTTGCCCCGGACAGCTTATAGCAATCAGCCCCAGCATTTT
CASSLPRTAYSNQPQHF
>TRBJ2-1|many|TRBD2|TRBV4-2
TGTGCCAGCAGCCAAGAAAGCGGGAGGGCCTCGAATGAGCAGTTCTTC
CASSQESGRASNEQFF
>TRBJ1-2|.|.|TRBV28
TGTGCCAGCAGGGGAGGCGGGGCAGGGCAACGCTATGGCTACACCTTC
CASRGGGAGQRYGYTF
>TRBJ1-2|many|TRBD1|TRBV9
TGTGCCAGCAGCGTGGACAGGGACTATGGCTACACCTTC
CASSVDRDYGYTF
>TRBJ2-5|many|.|TRBV20-1
TGCAGTGCTAGAGTATCGGAGACCCAGTACTTC
CSARVSETQYF
>TRBJ2-7|.|TRBD1|TRBV7-8
TGTGCCAGCAGCTCCGGGACAGGGCCGTACTACGAGCAGTACTTC
CASSSGTGPYYEQYF
>TRBJ1-1|.|.|TRBV6-5
TGTGCCAGCAGTTACGCGGGTCACGACACTGAAGCTTTCTTT
CASSYAGHDTEAFF
>TRBJ1-1|few|TRBD1|TRBV5-1
TGCGCCAGCACCGTTGCGGGACAGGGGTTCACTGAAGCTTTCTTT
CASTVAGQGFTEAFF
>TRBJ2-7|many|TRBD1|TRBV5-1
TGCGCCAGCAGCCGGGGACAGGAGTTCTACGAGCAGTACTTC
CASSRGQEFYEQYF
>TRBJ2-1|many|.|TRBV11-1
TGTGCCAGCAGCCCCCTCTCGGGAGACAATGAGCAGTTCTTC
CASSPLSGDNEQFF
>TRBJ2-7|many|.|TRBV7-9
TGTGCCAGCAGCTTAGGGGCGGGAAACGAGCAGTACTTC
CASSLGAGNEQYF
>TRBJ2-5|.|.|TRBV5-1
TGCGCCAGCAAGGGGCCTAGGGGTCAAGAGACCCAGTACTTC
CASKGPRGQETQYF
>TRBJ2-1|.|TRBD2|TRBV4-1
TGCGCCAGCAGCCAAGAAGGACTAGCGGGGTGGGATGAGCAGTTCTTC
CASSQEGLAGWDEQFF
>TRBJ2-3|few|.|TRBV6-5
TGTGCCAGCTCCAAATCACGCGGAGGTTGGAGAGATACGCAGTATTTT
CASSKSRGGWRDTQYF
>TRBJ1-1|.|.|TRBV7-8
TGTGCCAGCAGCCTAAGTACGATAGGGACGGCAAATCGAGCTTTCTTT
CASSLSTIGTANRAFF
>TRBJ1-1|.|.|TRBV5-1
TGCGCCAGCAGCTTGGAACAGCTATCAGAAGCTTTCTTT
CASSLEQLSEAFF
>TRBJ1-1|few|.|TRBV7-8
TGTGCCAGCAGCCCCGGGGGGGTGTACACTGAAGCTTTCTTT
CASSPGGVYTEAFF
>TRBJ2-7|once|.|TRBV25-1
TGTGCCAGCAGTGAAAAGGGGGAGGGGCTCTCCTACGAGCAGTACTTC
CASSEKGEGLSYEQYF
>TRBJ1-1|few|.|TRBV30
TGTGCCTGGAGGATTGCGTCCAGGGTAAACACTGAAGCTTTCTTT
CAWRIASRVNTEAFF
>TRBJ2-3|many|.|TRBV7-2
TGTGCCAGCAGGGTAGGAGCTTGGGGCACAGATACGCAGTATTTT
CASRVGAWGTDTQYF
>TRBJ1-1|many|.|TRBV7-3
TGCGCCAGCAGCTTAACAGGGAACACTGAAGCTTTCTTT
CASSLTGNTEAFF
>TRBJ1-6|.|.|TRBV28
TGTGCCAGCAGTTTATTCACGGGCCTGGCCTGGTCACCCCTCCACTTT
CASSLFTGLAWSPLHF
>TRBJ1-2|few|TRBD1|TRBV5-1
TGCGCCAGCAGCCTACCACCCACAGGGGAGAGCTATGGCTACACCTTC
CASSLPPTGESYGYTF
>TRBJ2-7|.|TRBD2|TRBV2
TGTGCCAGCCATTACCCTAGCGGCCCCGCGGTCTCCTACGAGCGGTACTTC
CASHYPSGPAVSYERYF
>TRBJ2-7|many|.|TRBV20-1
TGCAGTGCTAGCTCAGGGGGGGCCTACGAGCAGTACTTC
CSASSGGAYEQYF
>TRBJ1-2|.|.|TRBV25-1
TGTGCCAGCAGTGATGGTAGTGCTAGGAGGGCCTATGGCTACACCTTC
CASSDGSARRAYGYTF
>TRBJ2-1|many|.|TRBV9
TGTGCCAGCAGCGTAGGAGGTGGGTTGGTCAATGAGCAGTTCTTC
CASSVGGGLVNEQFF
>TRBJ2-7|.|TRBD2|TRBV20-1
TGCAGCGGCGCTAGCGGGAGTGGGAGCTCCTACAATGAGCAGTACTTC
CSGASGSGSSYNEQYF
>TRBJ1-1|.|.|TRBV6-2/TRBV6-3
TGTGCCAGCAGCTATGGAACAATTTCGGGCACTGAAGCTTTCTTT
CASSYGTISGTEAFF
>TRBJ2-7|many|TRBD1|TRBV5-6
TGTGCCAGCAGCCTCGGGACAGCGCGCTTGGAGCAGTACTTC
CASSLGTARLEQYF
>TRBJ2-5|.|.|TRBV7-3
TGTGCCAGCAGCCGGGCGGGACTTAGTAGGGAGACCCAGTACTTC
CASSRAGLSRETQYF
>TRBJ2-7|few|TRBD1|TRBV5-1
TGCGCCAGCAGCTTGGAAGGGACAGGGTCGCAGGAGCAGTACTTC
CASSLEGTGSQEQYF
>TRBJ1-5|.|TRBD1|TRBV5-5
TGTGCCAGCAGCTTGACCGGGACAGGGTGGCGGCAGCCCCAGCATTTT
CASSLTGTGWRQPQHF
>TRBJ2-3|many|TRBD2|TRBV20-1
TGCAGTGCTAGTTCGGTAGCGGGGCTCACAGATACGCAGTATTTT
CSASSVAGLTDTQYF
>TRBJ1-4|.|.|TRBV27
TGTGCCAGCGCAGGGGAGGGGAATGAAAAACTGTTTTTT
CASAGEGNEKLFF